This TCR beta chain stems from a study of low-dose radiotherapy and immunotherapy resistance in tumors. Study summary: Cohort 1 was treated with 0.5 Gy per fraction at 2-week intervals, amounting to 6.5 Gy overall. Patients took aspirin 300 mg by mouth once daily. This continued for four cycles, starting on cycle 1 day 1.

The time point denotes: before trial treatment. Donors were given nivolumab, ipilimumab, aspirin, low-dose cyclophosphamide and low-dose radiotherapy. The sample holds many counts of this clonotype. The ends were cut back, 4 bases at V and 6 bases at J, with 13 bases in the middle. CDR3 size: 13 residues. Germline-derived CDR1 and CDR2 are SGHRS and YFSETQ. A constant-region primer paired with the V-primer adapter amplified TCRs over about 20 PCR cycles. TCRdb re-analysed the reads in MiXCR, keeping a single row per CDR3 protein. The sample has about 50,000 distinct CDR3 sequences, approximately 12% seen once; the top ten hold approximately 6.2%.

The chain is built from TRBV5-1 and TRBJ2-5, with D hard to call. The source was PBMCs, collected before treatment. The TCR sequence derives from a female donor with ovarian cancer. CDR3 residues: CASSTAVVQTQYF. CDR3 nucleotide sequence: TGCGCCAGCAGCACGGCGGTCGTGCAGACCCAGTACTTC.